This TCR beta chain was recovered during a study of T-cell reconstitution after alpha-beta-depleted transplantation in children. Study results and limitations: Most T-cell counts and diversity one year after the transplant came from T cells that were newly produced. Reportedly, alpha-beta T cells present about two months post-transplant originated from several hundred expanded clones of graft origin. Recipient T cells and thymic progenitors that survived were the source of the high TCRbeta diversity seen at day 60 in some patients.

To note about this clonotype: Its antigen is not identified.

Preparation of the TCRbeta library used unique molecular identifiers. MiXCR, applied by TCRdb to the PCR reads, yields one record per CDR3 protein. The sample contains about 980,000 distinct CDR3 sequences, around 30% of which appear only once. There are 11 residues in the CDR3. Deletions cut 11 bases from V and 5 bases from J, with 13 bases between. Germline CDR1 reads SNHLY; CDR2 reads FYNNEI. Source: PBMCs, mostly from graft donor cells, taken 360 days after TCRalphabeta/CD19-depleted stem cell transplant. This sequence joins TRBV2 and TRBJ2-7; possibly TRBD1 or TRBD2 for D (5 bases each). This receptor was obtained from a boy in the first two years of life who had a stem cell transplant for SCID, so the T cells may come from the graft donor. For the CDR3, the DNA is TGTGCCTGTGGGGACCGGGACGAGCAGTACTTC. This translates into CACGDRDEQYF.